Listed here is a single T cell receptor (beta chain). The antigen remains undetermined. Because it lacks the conserved phenylalanine or tryptophan at the end, this CDR3 is likely a read error. Three rounds of nested PCR, following a modified ARM-PCR protocol, produced the TCRbeta library. TCRdb itself ran the multiplex PCR reads through MiXCR, one entry per CDR3 protein. This table has 65,000 to 80,000 distinct CDR3 sequences, around 78% appearing once. This sample is part of a study of tumor and adjacent non-tumor tissue in lung cancer. Study details: The patients, approximately 9 men and five or six women, were about 31 to 76 with stage I to III disease. Each sample yielded roughly 4.2 million productive TCRbeta reads on average.

Findings and caveats of the study: Compared with tumor, normal lung showed significantly lower TCR diversity. In normal lung, the top 100 clones were significantly more dominant than in tumor.

RNA was extracted from bulk tissue without any cell sorting. Looked up from germline, CDR1 is MNHNS and CDR2 is SASEGT. The CDR3 is 14 amino acids. V gene TRBV6-1 combines with J gene TRBJ2-6; TRBD1 is a possible D gene (6 bases). This receptor was taken from a man between 60 and 75 years old with non-small cell lung cancer. Sequenced: lung tumor tissue. The CDR3, as DNA: TGTGCCAGCAGACCCCAGGTGGGGGCCAATGTCCTGACTATC. Translation gives CASRPQVGANVLTI.